The sequence of this T cell receptor beta chain was determined in a study of blood T cell repertoires in COVID-19 (dated by TCRdb to the early 2020s). In terms of the full investigation: The collaborator samples originated in the United States, Italy and Spain and spanned the acute and convalescent phases of COVID-19. The material from the prospective study consisted of cDNA or gDNA derived from T cells, B-cell-depleted T cells, or PBMCs. Where available, HLA class I and class II types were taken from metadata supplied by the sample provider and were not determined by assay-based typing. The repertoires were released in a freely available public database intended as a resource for research on the immune response to SARS-CoV-2. Sample metadata almost always included a de-identified subject ID, COVID-19 status, age in years and sex. Deeply sampled blood TCRbeta repertoires from subjects exposed to, actively infected with, or recovered from COVID-19 were included in the dataset. Samples were obtained from the ongoing ImmuneRACE study (first 160 participants) and from some 1,200 subjects provided by 6 global collaborators. Overall results and qualifications from the work: Clinical and demographic metadata were provided uncurated, with the amount varying by source and participant.

V is pared back by 6 bases and J by 3 bases, with 8 bases lying between the germline termini. The CDR3, cysteine through phenylalanine, is 12 amino acids long. Only CDR3 DNA remains: 36 bases, in frame from the first base. CDR1 MNHEY and CDR2 SMNVEV were looked up in the germline V gene (reference sequence). Details on this clone: It lacks a known antigen. Within one base of it there is no much larger clone, and no base qualities were kept.

The collaborating institutions used their own protocols to collect whole blood in K2EDTA tubes. For TCRbeta analysis, collaborators shipped samples as frozen whole blood, isolated PBMCs, or DNA extracted from either of those sample types. TCRbeta CDR3 regions were amplified from genomic DNA by means of the immunoSEQ Assay, a bias-controlled multiplex PCR. For the original study's pipeline: Nucleated cell counts per sample were estimated from amplification of reference gene primers within the assay. To quantify the absolute abundance of each unique TCRbeta CDR3 rearrangement, sequence reads were collapsed and filtered. Productive Simpson clonality was computed per sample as the square root of Simpson's diversity index over productive rearrangements. The clones in this table, taken by TCRdb from immuneACCESS, are in-frame only. Not every clone is retained; where verified, under half of the shortfall comes from an unresolved V gene, and the cause of the rest is unknown. V, J and clone size are those of that table, while D and trimming were read from the DNA. This sample holds some 94,000 clones; less than 75% were observed only once. The ten largest make up about 22% of the sample.

This chain joins TRBV27 to TRBJ1-2, with TRBD1 perhaps the D gene, on 5 matching bases. What was sequenced was peripheral blood. The receptor was isolated from an older woman in a cohort sampled during active or convalescent COVID-19. The CDR3 protein is CASRGLDYGYTF. The DNA sequence is given as TGTGCCAGCAGGGGGCTTGACTATGGCTACACCTTC.